Below, 21 T cell receptor beta chains from the same sample are listed, as sequenced in a study of blood T cell repertoires in COVID-19. Here immunoSEQ multiplex PCR was the method, and the copy in TCRdb shows in-frame clones only, minus some. Here the sample spans about 220,000 clones, around 75% being singletons. The sample consisted of peripheral blood. These receptors were obtained from a human donor in a cohort sampled during active COVID-19.

V is TRBV25-1 and J is TRBJ2-5, with 7 bases that match TRBD1. V lost 3 bases to trimming and J lost 5 bases; unmatched junction nucleotides: 9. Germline loops: CDR1 MGHDK, CDR2 SYGVNS. This CDR3 region has 15 residues. The chain's CDR3 is CASSDVTGLGETQYF. The CDR3 DNA sequence: TGTGCCAGCAGTGATGTGACAGGGCTAGGGGAGACCCAGTACTTC.

V is TRBV28 and J is TRBJ2-5, with 14 bases aligning to TRBD2. Trimming took 5 bases from V and 6 from J; bases not matched to a gene: 8. The CDR3 runs 16 residues. Germline-derived CDR1 and CDR2 are MDHEN and SYDVKM. The CDR3 nucleotides are TGTGCCAGCAGTCGGACTAGCGGGAGGACCCCGAAGACCCAGTACTTC. Its protein product is CASSRTSGRTPKTQYF.

This chain links TRBV11-2 with TRBJ2-7; a possible D gene is TRBD2 (5 bases). Trimming removed 11 bases from V and 6 bases from J, with 20 bases in between. The V gene's germline CDR1 is SGHAT and CDR2 FQNNGV. CDR3 length equals 13 residues. CDR3 in DNA: TGTGCCGGTTCCAGCACGGGCCGGGGCGAGCAGTACTTC. Its protein product is CAGSSTGRGEQYF.

The table lists this clone with a few counts. CDR3: CASSHYRDRGHSPLHF. The CDR3 region has the DNA TGTGCCAGCAGCCACTACAGGGACAGGGGGCATTCACCCCTCCACTTT. The chain is built from TRBV3-1 (or the pseudogene TRBV3-2) and TRBJ1-6, with 12 nucleotides matching TRBD1. Trimming at V came to 3 bases and at J to 8 bases, leaving 5 bases not matched to a gene. Germline lookup yields CDR1 LGHDT and CDR2 YNNKEL (reference sequence). This CDR3 comprises 16 residues.

The chain has TRBV18 and TRBJ2-7, with 14 bases matching TRBD2. Germline loops: CDR1 KGHSH, CDR2 LQKENI. With V trimmed by 6 bases and J by 1 base, 8 bases remained unmatched. The CDR3 runs 17 residues. The CDR3 nucleotides read TGTGCCAGCTCGGCCGGGACTAGCGGGAGCGGGTCCTACGAGCAGTACTTC. Translating gives CASSAGTSGSGSYEQYF. Looking up the rest from reference TRBV18 and TRBJ2-7 gives the full variable domain: NAGVMQNPRHLVRRRGQEARLRCSPMKGHSHVYWYRQLPEEGLKFMVYLQKENIIDESGMPKERFSAEFPKEGPSILRIQQVVRGDSAAYFCASSAGTSGSGSYEQYFGPGTRLTVT.

Only one count was recorded for this clone. The chain employs TRBV28 and TRBJ1-6, with D unclear. V was clipped by 8 bases and J by 0 bases, with 11 bases between them. Germline-derived CDR1 and CDR2 are MDHEN and SYDVKM. The CDR3 extends over 15 amino acids. Here the CDR3 reads CASEAAVSYNSPLHF. The CDR3 bases are TGTGCCAGCGAAGCCGCGGTCTCCTATAATTCACCCCTCCACTTT.

J is TRBJ2-6 and V is TRBV7-2; D is uncertain. Germline V gene sequence: CDR1 SGHTA, CDR2 FQGNSA. Deletions cut 2 bases from V and 0 bases from J, with 2 bases between. The CDR3 consists of 14 residues. The CDR3 DNA sequence: TGTGCCAGCAGCTTACACTCTGGGGCCAACGTCCTGACTTTC. Translated, it gives CASSLHSGANVLTF.

The chain links TRBV6-2 or TRBV6-3 to TRBJ2-7; 9 positions match TRBD1. There are 16 residues in the CDR3. V shed 0 bases and J 5 bases; nucleotides not matched to a gene: 8. Germline CDR1 is MNHEY and CDR2 is SVGEGT. CDR3: CASSYSRDREGDEQYF. As DNA, the CDR3 is TGTGCCAGCAGTTACTCCAGGGACAGGGAAGGCGACGAGCAGTACTTC.

The V call is TRBV6-2 or TRBV6-3, the J call TRBJ2-7, with 9 bases that match TRBD2. The CDR3 runs to 16 residues. Trimming took 2 bases from V and 4 from J; bases not matched to a gene: 9. CDR1 is MNHEY and CDR2 is SVGEGT in the germline V gene. In nucleotides, the CDR3 is TGTGCCAGCAGTTACCCTCCTCACAGCGGGAGGTACGAGCAGTACTTC. It yields the protein CASSYPPHSGRYEQYF.

V is TRBV6-5 and J is TRBJ1-2, with 9 bases identical to TRBD1. This CDR3 has 13 amino acids. V was clipped by 6 bases and J by 5 bases; unmatched bases: 4. Germline CDR1 reads MNHEY; CDR2 reads SVGAGI. The CDR3 sequence is CASRGTGLYGYTF. CDR3 in DNA: TGTGCCAGCAGGGGGACAGGGCTTTATGGCTACACCTTC.

The gene calls are TRBV6-5 and TRBJ1-6, with no clear D. Germline CDR1 MNHEY, CDR2 SVGAGI. V was clipped by 5 bases and J by 9 bases, with 11 bases between them. The length of the CDR3 is 13 residues. This CDR3 is CASSPTRSSPLHF. The DNA for the CDR3 is TGTGCCAGCAGTCCGACTAGGAGTTCACCCCTCCACTTT.

The rearrangement joins TRBV11-2 to TRBJ2-5; 8 bases are a match to TRBD1. The CDR3 is 16 amino acids. J gave up 5 bases and V 5 bases, and 13 bases lay outside the gene matches. Germline V gene sequence: CDR1 SGHAT, CDR2 FQNNGV. CDR3 in amino acids: CASSPTQAGGVETQYF. The CDR3 DNA reads as TGTGCCAGCAGCCCAACCCAGGCAGGGGGCGTGGAGACCCAGTACTTC. The variable domain in full, with the rest retrieved from reference TRBV11-2 and TRBJ2-5, is EAGVAQSPRYKIIEKRQSVAFWCNPISGHATLYWYQQILGQGPKLLIQFQNNGVVDDSQLPKDRFSAERLKGVDSTLKIQPAKLEDSAVYLCASSPTQAGGVETQYFGPGTRLLVL.

The chain recombines TRBV9 with TRBJ2-7; 9 nucleotides align to TRBD2. V dropped 4 bases and J dropped 2; count of bases not matched to a gene: 4. This CDR3 is 14 amino acids long. Germline-derived CDR1 and CDR2 are SGDLS and YYNGEE. CDR3 in amino acids: CASSRLAAPYEQYF. CDR3 nucleotide sequence: TGTGCCAGCAGCCGACTAGCGGCACCCTACGAGCAGTACTTC.

This sequence joins TRBV28 and TRBJ1-2; 8 nucleotides line up with TRBD1. The germline V gene has CDR1 MDHEN and CDR2 SYDVKM. V gave up 6 bases and J gave up 1 base; unmatched junction bases: 7. The CDR3 totals 15 residues. This chain's CDR3 is CASRATGESNYGYTF. In DNA form, the CDR3 reads TGTGCCAGCAGGGCGACAGGGGAGAGTAACTATGGCTACACCTTC.

V usage is TRBV7-2 and J usage is TRBJ2-6, with D possibly being TRBD2 (6 bases). Germline V CDR1 and CDR2: SGHTA, FQGNSA. V lost 8 bases and J 4 bases, leaving 21 bases between the germline ends. CDR3 length: 17 amino acids. CDR3 amino acids: CASGGALLLPGANVLTF. The CDR3 DNA follows: TGTGCCAGCGGCGGGGCTCTTCTATTACCGGGGGCCAACGTCCTGACTTTC.

V is TRBV20-1 and J is TRBJ1-5; perhaps TRBD1 as D (5 bases). Germline V gene lookup returns CDR1 DFQATT and CDR2 SNEGSKA (reference sequence). CDR3 length: 11 amino acids. Deletions cut 7 bases from V and 7 bases from J, with 11 bases between. The chain's CDR3 is CSVAQGQPQHF. CDR3 in DNA: TGCAGTGTCGCCCAGGGCCAGCCCCAGCATTTT.

V is TRBV10-3 and J is TRBJ1-2; D possibly corresponds to TRBD1 (6 bases). The CDR3 runs to 14 residues. V shed 2 bases and J shed 4 bases, with 11 bases lying between them. Germline V gives CDR1 ENHRY, CDR2 SYGVKD. CDR3 sequence (DNA): TGTGCCATCAGTGAGCCGGGACACCGCTATGGCTACACCTTC. It encodes CAISEPGHRYGYTF.

This sequence joins TRBV2 and TRBJ2-5; 8 positions agree with TRBD2. CDR1 is SNHLY, CDR2 FYNNEI, per germline. The ends lost 9 bases at V and 0 bases at J; junction bases unmatched: 6. CDR3 size: 14 residues. The CDR3 bases are TGTGCCAGTGGAGCGGGAGCGTACCAAGAGACCCAGTACTTC. It codes for CASGAGAYQETQYF.

This clone was detected only a few times. This sequence joins TRBV11-2 and TRBJ2-7; D not resolved. The V gene lost 1 base and the J gene lost 5 bases, with 12 bases spanning the gap. Germline lookup yields CDR1 SGHAT and CDR2 FQNNGV. The CDR3 sequence is 14 residues long. The CDR3 bases are TGTGCCAGCAGCTTAGTTTCCTTCAGGCACGAGCAGTACTTC. Translation gives CASSLVSFRHEQYF.

The rearrangement joins TRBV6-6 to TRBJ2-7; 7 nucleotides match TRBD1. V was pared by 0 bases and J by 0 bases, with 2 bases of the junction left unmatched. Germline assignment: CDR1 MNHNY and CDR2 SVGAGI (reference sequence). CDR3 length equals 15 residues. The CDR3 DNA reads as TGTGCCAGCAGTTACTCTTGGACAGGCTCCTACGAGCAGTACTTC. Its protein is CASSYSWTGSYEQYF.

This chain links TRBV18 with TRBJ2-3, with 15 bases lining up with TRBD2. V lost 3 bases to trimming and J lost 3 bases; unmatched junction nucleotides: 4. The CDR3 has 17 residues. The germline CDR1 and CDR2 sequences are KGHSH and LQKENI. DNA of the CDR3: TGTGCCAGCTCACCTCCGGGACTAGCGGGAGGTACAGATACGCAGTATTTT. Protein product: CASSPPGLAGGTDTQYF.